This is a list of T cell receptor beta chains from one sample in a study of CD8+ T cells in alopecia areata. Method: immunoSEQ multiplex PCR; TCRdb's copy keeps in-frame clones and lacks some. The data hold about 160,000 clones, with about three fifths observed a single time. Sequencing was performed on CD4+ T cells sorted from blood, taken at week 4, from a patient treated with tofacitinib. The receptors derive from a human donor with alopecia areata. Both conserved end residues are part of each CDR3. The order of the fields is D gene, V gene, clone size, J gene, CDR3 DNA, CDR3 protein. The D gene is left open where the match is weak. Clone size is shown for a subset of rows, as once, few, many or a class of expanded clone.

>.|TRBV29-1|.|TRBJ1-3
TGCAGCGTTGAAGGCACCTCTGGAAACACCATATATTTT
CSVEGTSGNTIYF
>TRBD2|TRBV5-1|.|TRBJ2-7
TGCGCCAGCAGTCTCGTGGTAGCGGGGAGATACGAGCAGTACTTC
CASSLVVAGRYEQYF
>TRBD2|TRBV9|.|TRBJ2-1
TGTGCCAGCAGCGTAGGGGAGGGGAGGTACAATGAGCAGTTCTTC
CASSVGEGRYNEQFF
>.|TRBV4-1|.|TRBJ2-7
TGCGCCAGCAGCCGCGCCGGGACAAGAGACTACGAGCAGTACTTC
CASSRAGTRDYEQYF
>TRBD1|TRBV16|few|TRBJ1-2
TGTGCCAGCAGCCCCCGGACAGGGGGGATTATGAATGGCTACACCTTC
CASSPRTGGIMNGYTF
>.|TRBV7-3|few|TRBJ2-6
TGTGCCAGCAGCTTAGGCTCTGGGGCCAACGTCCTGACTTTC
CASSLGSGANVLTF
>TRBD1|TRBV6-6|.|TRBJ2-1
TGTGCCAGTCGAGAGGGGGCCCACAATGAGCAGTTCTTC
CASREGAHNEQFF
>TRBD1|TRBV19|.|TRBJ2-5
TGTGCCAGTAGTCAGGGGGCCGAGACCCAGTACTTC
CASSQGAETQYF
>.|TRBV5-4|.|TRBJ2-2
TGTGCCAGCAGCCCTTGGGGGGGCGGGGTCACCGGGGAGCTGTTTTTT
CASSPWGGGVTGELFF
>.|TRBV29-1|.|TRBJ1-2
TGCAGCGTTGACTCCCCCAGCGTCTATGGCTACACCTTC
CSVDSPSVYGYTF
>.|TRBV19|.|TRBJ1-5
TGTGCCAGTAGTATACCAATAGGGCGGTGGCAGCCCCAGCATTTT
CASSIPIGRWQPQHF
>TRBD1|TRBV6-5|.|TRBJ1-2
TGTGCCAGCAGCCCAAACAGGGGAGTTAACTATGGCTACACCTTC
CASSPNRGVNYGYTF
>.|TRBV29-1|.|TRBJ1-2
TGCAGCGCAGCGCGACAAGGAGCTAACTATGGCTACACCTTC
CSAARQGANYGYTF
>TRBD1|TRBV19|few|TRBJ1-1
TGTGCCAGTAGTATAGGTGGGGACAGAGCTTTCTTT
CASSIGGDRAFF
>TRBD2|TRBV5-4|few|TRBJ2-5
TGTGCCAGCAGCTTGGCTAGCGGGAGCCAAGAGACCCAGTACTTC
CASSLASGSQETQYF
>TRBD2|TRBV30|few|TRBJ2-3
TGTGCCTGGAGTGTAAGCCCCCTTAGCGGGGGGGCAGATACGCAGTATTTT
CAWSVSPLSGGADTQYF
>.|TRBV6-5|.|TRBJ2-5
TGTCCGCTATTATTGGAGACCCAGTACTTC
CPLLLETQYF
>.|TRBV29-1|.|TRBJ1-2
TGCAGCGTCGTGAAGGTGGGGCAGCATGGCTACACCTTC
CSVVKVGQHGYTF
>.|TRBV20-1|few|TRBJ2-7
TGCAGTGCTTTCCGGAACTACGAGCAGTACTTC
CSAFRNYEQYF
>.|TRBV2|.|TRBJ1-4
TGTGCCAGCAGAACAGGGTCGGGTGAAAAACTGTTTTTT
CASRTGSGEKLFF
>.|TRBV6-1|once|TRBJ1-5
TGTGCCAGCAGTGCCCTTGTGGCCCTGAGGAGCAATCAGCCCCAGCATTTT
CASSALVALRSNQPQHF
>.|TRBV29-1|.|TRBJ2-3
TGCAGCGTCGTCAGACGAGGGGCAGATACGCAGTATTTT
CSVVRRGADTQYF
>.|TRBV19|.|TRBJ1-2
TGTGCCAGTAGTGAACCGGGACGGCGCTATGGCTACACCTTC
CASSEPGRRYGYTF
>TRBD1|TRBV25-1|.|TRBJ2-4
TGTGCCAGCAGTGAATCAGGGGGCGGGATGAGAAACATTCAGTACTTC
CASSESGGGMRNIQYF
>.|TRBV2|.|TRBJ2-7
TGTGCCAGCATCGTCGACAGCCACTCCTACGAGCAGTACTTC
CASIVDSHSYEQYF
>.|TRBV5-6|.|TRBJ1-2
TGTGCCAGCAGCTGGGCCGGGAGGCCAGCTAGCTATGGCTACACCTTC
CASSWAGRPASYGYTF
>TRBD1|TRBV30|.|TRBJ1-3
TGTGCCTGGAGTCCACGGACAGGGCACTCTGGAAACACCATATATTTT
CAWSPRTGHSGNTIYF
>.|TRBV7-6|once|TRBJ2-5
TGTGCCAGCAGCCGCAGTAGCCTTCACTCGAGGGAGACCCAGTACTTC
CASSRSSLHSRETQYF
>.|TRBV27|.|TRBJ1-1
TGTGCCAGCAGTTCACAGGGATCCCGGACTGAAGCTTTCTTT
CASSSQGSRTEAFF